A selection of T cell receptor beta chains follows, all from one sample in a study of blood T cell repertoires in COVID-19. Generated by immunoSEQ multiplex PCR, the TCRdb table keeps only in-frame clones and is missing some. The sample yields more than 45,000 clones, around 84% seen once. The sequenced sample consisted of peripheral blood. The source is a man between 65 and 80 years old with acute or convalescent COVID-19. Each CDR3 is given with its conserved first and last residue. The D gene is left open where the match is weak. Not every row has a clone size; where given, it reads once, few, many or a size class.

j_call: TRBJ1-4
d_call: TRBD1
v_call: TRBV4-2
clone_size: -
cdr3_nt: TGTGCCAGCAGCCAAGAAGGAGACAGGGATGAAAAACTGTTTTTT
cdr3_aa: CASSQEGDRDEKLFF

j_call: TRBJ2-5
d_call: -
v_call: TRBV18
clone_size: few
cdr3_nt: TGTGCCAGCTCCCAAAGGGGGTCAGGAGAGACCCAGTACTTC
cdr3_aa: CASSQRGSGETQYF

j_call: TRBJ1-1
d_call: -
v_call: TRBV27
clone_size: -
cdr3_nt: TGTGCCAGCAGTCCGGATAGACTTAACACTGAAGCTTTCTTT
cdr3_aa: CASSPDRLNTEAFF

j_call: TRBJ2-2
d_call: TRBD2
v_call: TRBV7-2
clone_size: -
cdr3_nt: TGTGCCAGCAGCTTAGCGTGGGGCCTAGCGGGAGGCTCCACCGGGGAGCTGTTTTTT
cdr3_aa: CASSLAWGLAGGSTGELFF

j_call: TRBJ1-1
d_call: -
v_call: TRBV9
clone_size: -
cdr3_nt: TGTGCCAGCAGCATCCAAGGGGAAACTGAAGCTTTCTTT
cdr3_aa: CASSIQGETEAFF

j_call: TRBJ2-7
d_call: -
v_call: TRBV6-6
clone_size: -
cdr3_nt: TGTGCCAGCGGCAGGGGGGCGAAGGCGGACGAGCAGTACTTC
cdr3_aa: CASGRGAKADEQYF

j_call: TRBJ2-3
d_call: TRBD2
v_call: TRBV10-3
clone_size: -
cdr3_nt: TGTGCCATCAGGACTAGCGGGGGAATCTACACAGATACGCAGTATTTT
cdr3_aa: CAIRTSGGIYTDTQYF

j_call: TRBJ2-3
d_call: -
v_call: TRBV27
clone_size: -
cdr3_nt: TGTGCCAGCAGTTTAACAATGAAATCCGGCACAGATACGCAGTATTTT
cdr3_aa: CASSLTMKSGTDTQYF

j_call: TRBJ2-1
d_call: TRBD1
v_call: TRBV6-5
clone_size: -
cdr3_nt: TGTGCCAGCACCACCCCGGGACAGGGTCGAAATGAGCAGTTCTTC
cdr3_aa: CASTTPGQGRNEQFF

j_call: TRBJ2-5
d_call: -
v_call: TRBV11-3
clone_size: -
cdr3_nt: TGTGCCAGCAGCTTTGTCACCTTAGAGGGCGAGGGAGAGACCCAGTACTTC
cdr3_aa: CASSFVTLEGEGETQYF

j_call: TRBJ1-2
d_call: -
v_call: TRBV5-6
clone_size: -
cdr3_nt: TGTGCCAGCAGCCCTGGTCCAACGGGTTATGGCTACACCTTC
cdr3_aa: CASSPGPTGYGYTF

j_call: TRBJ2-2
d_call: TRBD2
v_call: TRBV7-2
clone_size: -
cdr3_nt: TGTGCCAGCAGCGGCGGGAGAACGAACACCGGGGAGCTGTTTTTT
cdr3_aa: CASSGGRTNTGELFF

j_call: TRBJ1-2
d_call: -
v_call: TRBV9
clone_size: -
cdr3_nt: TGTGCCAGCAGCGTAGATACAGGGAACTATGGCTACACCTTC
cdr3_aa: CASSVDTGNYGYTF

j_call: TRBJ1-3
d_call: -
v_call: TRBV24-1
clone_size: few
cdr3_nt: TGTGCCACCAGTGATGCAGGGGCTGGAAACACCATATATTTT
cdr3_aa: CATSDAGAGNTIYF

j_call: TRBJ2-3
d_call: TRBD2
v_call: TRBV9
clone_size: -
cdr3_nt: TGTGCCAGCAGCCCCAGGGGACTAGCGGAGTTCAACCTAAGGGATACGCAGTATTTT
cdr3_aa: CASSPRGLAEFNLRDTQYF

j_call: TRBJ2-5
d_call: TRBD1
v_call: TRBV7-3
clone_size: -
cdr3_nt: TGTGCCAGCAGCCCCGGGACAGGGGGCAAGACCCAGTACTTC
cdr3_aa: CASSPGTGGKTQYF

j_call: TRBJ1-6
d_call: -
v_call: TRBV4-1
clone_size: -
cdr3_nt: TGCGCCAGCAGCCTTGGAGTGGTGGATTCACCCCTCCACTTT
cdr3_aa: CASSLGVVDSPLHF

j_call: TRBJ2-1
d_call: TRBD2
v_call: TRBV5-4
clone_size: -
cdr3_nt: TGTGCAGAAGGCGGGGGATACAATGAGCAGTTCTTC
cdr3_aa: CAEGGGYNEQFF

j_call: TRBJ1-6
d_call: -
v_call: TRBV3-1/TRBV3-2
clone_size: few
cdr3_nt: TGTGCCAGCAGCCAAGCCACAGGGTCCCGTCGGGCTTGGAATTCACCCCTCCACTTT
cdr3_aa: CASSQATGSRRAWNSPLHF

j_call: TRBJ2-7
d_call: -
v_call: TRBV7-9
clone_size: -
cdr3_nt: TGTGCCAGCAGCCCCCCCCTGCAGAACGACGAGCAGTACTTC
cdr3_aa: CASSPPLQNDEQYF

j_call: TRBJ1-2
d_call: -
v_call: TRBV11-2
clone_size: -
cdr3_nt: TGTGCCAGCAGCTCCATCCCAGGCGGCTACACCTTC
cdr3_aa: CASSSIPGGYTF

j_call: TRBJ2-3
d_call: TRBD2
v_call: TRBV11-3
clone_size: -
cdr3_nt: TGTGCCAGCACGCGCGGAGCGGGGACGCGGGGGGGAGATACGCAGTATTTT
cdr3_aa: CASTRGAGTRGGDTQYF

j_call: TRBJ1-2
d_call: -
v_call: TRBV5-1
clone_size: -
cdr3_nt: TGCGCCAGCAGCTTAACAGGGCTCATGGTACGTGGCTACACCTTC
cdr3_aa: CASSLTGLMVRGYTF

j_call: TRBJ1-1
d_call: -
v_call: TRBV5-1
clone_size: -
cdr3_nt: TGCGCCAGCAGTCCTCAGTCGAACACTGAAGCTTTCTTT
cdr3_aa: CASSPQSNTEAFF

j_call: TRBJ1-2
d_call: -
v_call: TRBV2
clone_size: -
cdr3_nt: TGTGCCAGCAGCCCGGAGACCTATGGCTACACCTTC
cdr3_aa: CASSPETYGYTF

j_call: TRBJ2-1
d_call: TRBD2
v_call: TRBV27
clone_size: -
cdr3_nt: TGTGCCAGCAGTTTAATTTATCGGGGACTAGCGAGAGCTGAGCAGTTCTTC
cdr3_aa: CASSLIYRGLARAEQFF

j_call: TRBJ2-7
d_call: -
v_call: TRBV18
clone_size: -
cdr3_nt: TGTGCCAGCTCACCCCCGGGGAGCTCCTACGAGCAGTACTTC
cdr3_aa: CASSPPGSSYEQYF

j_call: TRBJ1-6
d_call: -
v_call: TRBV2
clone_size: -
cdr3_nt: TGTGCCAGCAGTGAATCGGCTCAGGGAGGCAATTCACCCCTCCACTTT
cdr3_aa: CASSESAQGGNSPLHF

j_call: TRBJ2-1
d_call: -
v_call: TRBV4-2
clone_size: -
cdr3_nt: TGTGCCAGCAGCGAAGCAGCCTACAATGAGCAGTTCTTC
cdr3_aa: CASSEAAYNEQFF

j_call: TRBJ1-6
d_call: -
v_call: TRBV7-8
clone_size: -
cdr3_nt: TGTGCCAGCAGCTCGATGACAGCAGATAATTCACCCCTCCACTTT
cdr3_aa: CASSSMTADNSPLHF

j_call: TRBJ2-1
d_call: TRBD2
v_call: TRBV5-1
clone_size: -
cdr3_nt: TGCGCCAGCAGCTTTCCTAGCGGGGGGGCCGGGGAGCAGTTCTTC
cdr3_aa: CASSFPSGGAGEQFF

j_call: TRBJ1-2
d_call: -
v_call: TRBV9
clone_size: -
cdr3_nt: TGTGCCAGCAGCGTAGAAGGCTTAACTAATGGCTACACCTTC
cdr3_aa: CASSVEGLTNGYTF

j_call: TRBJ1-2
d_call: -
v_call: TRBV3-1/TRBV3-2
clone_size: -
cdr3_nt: TGTGCCAGCAGCGCCTTAAGCGGTGGCTACACCTTC
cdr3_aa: CASSALSGGYTF

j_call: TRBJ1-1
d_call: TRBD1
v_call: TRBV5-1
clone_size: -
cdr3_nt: TGCGCCAGCAGCGACAGGGGTATGAACACTGAAGCTTTCTTT
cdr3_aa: CASSDRGMNTEAFF

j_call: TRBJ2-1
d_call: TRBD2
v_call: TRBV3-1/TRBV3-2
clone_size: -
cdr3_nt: TGTGCCAGCAGCCCTAGCGGGGGCTACAATGAGCAGTTCTTC
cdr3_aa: CASSPSGGYNEQFF

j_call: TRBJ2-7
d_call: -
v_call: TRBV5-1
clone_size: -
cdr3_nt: TGCGCCAGCAGCTCGGTTGGAGGGTACGAGCAGTACTTC
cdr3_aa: CASSSVGGYEQYF

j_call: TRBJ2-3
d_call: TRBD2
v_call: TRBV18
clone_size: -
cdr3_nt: TGTGCCAGCTCACCAACCCTAGCGGGGAGCACAGATACGCAGTATTTT
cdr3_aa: CASSPTLAGSTDTQYF

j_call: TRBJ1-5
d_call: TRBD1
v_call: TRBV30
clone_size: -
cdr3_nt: TGTGCCTGGAGCGGACAGGGGAATCAGCCCCAGCATTTT
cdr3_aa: CAWSGQGNQPQHF

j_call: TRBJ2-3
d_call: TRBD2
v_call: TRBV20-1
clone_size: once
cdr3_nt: TGCAGTGCTAGTGGACTAGCGGGGGGTAGCACAGATACGCAGTATTTT
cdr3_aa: CSASGLAGGSTDTQYF

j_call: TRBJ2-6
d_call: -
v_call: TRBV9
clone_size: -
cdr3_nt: TGTGCCAGCAGCGTAGTCTCCTTCTTCGGGGCCAACGTCCTGACTTTC
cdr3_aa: CASSVVSFFGANVLTF